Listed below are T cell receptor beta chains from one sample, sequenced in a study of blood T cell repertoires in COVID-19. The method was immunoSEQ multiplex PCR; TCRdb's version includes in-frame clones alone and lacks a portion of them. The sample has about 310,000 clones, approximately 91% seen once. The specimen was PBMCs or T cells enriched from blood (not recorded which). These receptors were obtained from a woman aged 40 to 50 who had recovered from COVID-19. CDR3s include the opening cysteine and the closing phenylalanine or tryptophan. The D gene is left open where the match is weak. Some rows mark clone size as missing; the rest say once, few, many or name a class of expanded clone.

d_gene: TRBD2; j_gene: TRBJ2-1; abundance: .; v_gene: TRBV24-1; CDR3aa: CATSDSGTRIYEQFF; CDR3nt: TGTGCCACCAGTGATTCCGGGACTAGGATCTATGAGCAGTTCTTC
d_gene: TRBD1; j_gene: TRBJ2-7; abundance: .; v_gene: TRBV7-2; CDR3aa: CASSSWTGLEQYF; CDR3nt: TGTGCCAGCAGCTCTTGGACAGGGCTCGAGCAGTACTTC
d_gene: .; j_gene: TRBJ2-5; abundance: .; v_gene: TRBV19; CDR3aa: CASSPQRQVQETQYF; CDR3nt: TGTGCCAGTAGTCCTCAGAGACAGGTCCAAGAGACCCAGTACTTC
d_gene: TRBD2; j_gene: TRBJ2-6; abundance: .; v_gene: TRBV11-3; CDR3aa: CASSFLAGGAGANVLTF; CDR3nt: TGTGCCAGCAGCTTCCTAGCGGGAGGTGCTGGGGCCAACGTCCTGACTTTC
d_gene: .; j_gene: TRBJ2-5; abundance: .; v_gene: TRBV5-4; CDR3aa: CASSRRGDGETQYF; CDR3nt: TGTGCCAGCAGCCGGAGGGGAGATGGGGAGACCCAGTACTTC
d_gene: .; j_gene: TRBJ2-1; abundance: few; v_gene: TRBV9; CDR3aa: CASTEYPLDNEQFF; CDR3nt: TGTGCCAGCACCGAGTATCCCCTCGACAATGAGCAGTTCTTC
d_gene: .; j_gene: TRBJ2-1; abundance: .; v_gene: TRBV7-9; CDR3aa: CASSLGHPGNEQFF; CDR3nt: TGTGCCAGCAGCTTAGGGCACCCAGGGAATGAGCAGTTCTTC
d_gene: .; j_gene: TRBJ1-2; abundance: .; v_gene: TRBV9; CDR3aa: CASARDIPYGYTF; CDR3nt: TGTGCCAGTGCTCGGGACATCCCCTATGGCTACACCTTC
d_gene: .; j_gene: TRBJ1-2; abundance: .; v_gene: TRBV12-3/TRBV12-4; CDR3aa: CASSLGHILGYTF; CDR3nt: TGTGCCAGCAGCTTGGGACATATACTGGGCTACACCTTC
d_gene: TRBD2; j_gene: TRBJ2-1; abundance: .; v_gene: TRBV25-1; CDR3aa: CASSASGSYNEQFF; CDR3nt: TGTGCCAGCAGTGCTAGCGGGAGTTACAATGAGCAGTTCTTC
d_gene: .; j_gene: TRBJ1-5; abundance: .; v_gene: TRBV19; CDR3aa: CASSTEDRGISNQPQHF; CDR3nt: TGTGCCAGTAGTACCGAGGACCGGGGAATTAGCAATCAGCCCCAGCATTTT
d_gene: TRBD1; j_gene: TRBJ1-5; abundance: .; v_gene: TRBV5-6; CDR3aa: CASSFGDRVQPQHF; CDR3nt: TGTGCCAGCAGCTTTGGGGACAGGGTACAGCCCCAGCATTTT
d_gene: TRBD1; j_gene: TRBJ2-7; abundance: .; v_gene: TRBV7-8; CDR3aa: CASSSRTGLWEQYF; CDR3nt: TGTGCCAGCAGCTCCAGGACAGGGCTATGGGAGCAGTACTTC
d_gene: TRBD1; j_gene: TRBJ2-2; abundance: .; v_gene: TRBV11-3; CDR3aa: CASRQGNRNGELFF; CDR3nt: TGTGCCAGCAGACAGGGGAATCGTAACGGGGAGCTGTTTTTT
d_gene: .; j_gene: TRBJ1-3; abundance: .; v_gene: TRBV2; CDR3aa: CASSSGHYSGNTIYF; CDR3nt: TGTGCCAGCAGTTCCGGACACTACTCTGGAAACACCATATATTTT
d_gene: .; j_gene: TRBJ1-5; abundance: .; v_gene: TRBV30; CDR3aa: CASSGGGNQPQHF; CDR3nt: TGTGCCTCTAGCGGAGGGGGGAATCAGCCCCAGCATTTT
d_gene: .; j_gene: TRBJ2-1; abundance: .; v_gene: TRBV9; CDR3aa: CASSVGWTEGNEQFF; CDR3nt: TGTGCCAGCAGCGTAGGCTGGACAGAGGGCAATGAGCAGTTCTTC
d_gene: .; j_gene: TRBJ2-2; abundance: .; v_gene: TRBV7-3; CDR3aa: CASSSDRNTGELFF; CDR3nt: TGTGCCAGCAGTTCCGACAGGAACACCGGGGAGCTGTTTTTT
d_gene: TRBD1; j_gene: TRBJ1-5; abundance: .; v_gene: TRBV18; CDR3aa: CASSPGTGRTNQPQHF; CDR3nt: TGTGCCAGCTCACCCGGGACAGGGAGAACCAATCAGCCCCAGCATTTT
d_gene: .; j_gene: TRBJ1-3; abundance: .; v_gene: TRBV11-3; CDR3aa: CASSSPRGSSSGNTIYF; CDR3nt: TGTGCCAGCAGCTCGCCCAGGGGCTCATCCTCTGGAAACACCATATATTTT
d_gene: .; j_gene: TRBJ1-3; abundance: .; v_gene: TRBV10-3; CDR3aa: CAISELGISGNTIYF; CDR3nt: TGTGCCATCAGTGAGCTGGGCATCTCTGGAAACACCATATATTTT
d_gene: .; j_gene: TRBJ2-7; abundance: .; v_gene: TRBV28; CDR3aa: CASSLFGDLYEQYF; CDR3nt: TGTGCCAGCAGTTTATTCGGGGATCTCTACGAGCAGTACTTC
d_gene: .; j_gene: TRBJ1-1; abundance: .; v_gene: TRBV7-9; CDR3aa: CASSRGWDGGKNTEAFF; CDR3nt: TGTGCCAGCAGCCGTGGCTGGGATGGAGGGAAGAACACTGAAGCTTTCTTT
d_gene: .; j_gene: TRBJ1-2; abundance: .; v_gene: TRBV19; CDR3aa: CASSVRVTIDGYTF; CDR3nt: TGTGCCAGTAGTGTCCGGGTCACCATCGATGGCTACACCTTC
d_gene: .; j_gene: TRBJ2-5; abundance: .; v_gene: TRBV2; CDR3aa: CASSTHTSIPETQYF; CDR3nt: TGTGCCAGCAGTACTCACACTAGTATTCCAGAGACCCAGTACTTC
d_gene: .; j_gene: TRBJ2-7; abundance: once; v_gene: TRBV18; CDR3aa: CASSPLGSSYEQYF; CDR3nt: TGTGCCAGCTCACCGCTTGGGAGCTCCTACGAGCAGTACTTC
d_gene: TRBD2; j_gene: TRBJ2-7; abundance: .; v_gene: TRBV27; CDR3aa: CATAVASGSATYEQYF; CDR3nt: TGTGCCACCGCTGTGGCTAGCGGGAGTGCTACCTACGAGCAGTACTTC
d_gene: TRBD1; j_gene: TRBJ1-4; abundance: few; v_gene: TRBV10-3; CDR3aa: CAIRQGPTNEKLFF; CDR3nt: TGTGCCATCAGACAGGGGCCTACTAATGAAAAACTGTTTTTT
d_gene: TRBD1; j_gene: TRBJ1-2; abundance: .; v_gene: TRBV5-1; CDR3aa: CASSRGQGGGYGYTF; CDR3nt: TGCGCCAGCAGCCGAGGACAGGGAGGAGGCTATGGCTACACCTTC
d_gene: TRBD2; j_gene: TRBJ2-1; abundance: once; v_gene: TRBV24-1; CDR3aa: CATSDLPTSGSNEQFF; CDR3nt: TGTGCCACCAGTGATTTGCCGACTAGCGGGAGCAATGAGCAGTTCTTC
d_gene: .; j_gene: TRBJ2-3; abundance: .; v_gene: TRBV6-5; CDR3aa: CASSYGGGGVDTQYF; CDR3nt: TGTGCCAGCAGTTACGGCGGGGGCGGGGTAGATACGCAGTATTTT